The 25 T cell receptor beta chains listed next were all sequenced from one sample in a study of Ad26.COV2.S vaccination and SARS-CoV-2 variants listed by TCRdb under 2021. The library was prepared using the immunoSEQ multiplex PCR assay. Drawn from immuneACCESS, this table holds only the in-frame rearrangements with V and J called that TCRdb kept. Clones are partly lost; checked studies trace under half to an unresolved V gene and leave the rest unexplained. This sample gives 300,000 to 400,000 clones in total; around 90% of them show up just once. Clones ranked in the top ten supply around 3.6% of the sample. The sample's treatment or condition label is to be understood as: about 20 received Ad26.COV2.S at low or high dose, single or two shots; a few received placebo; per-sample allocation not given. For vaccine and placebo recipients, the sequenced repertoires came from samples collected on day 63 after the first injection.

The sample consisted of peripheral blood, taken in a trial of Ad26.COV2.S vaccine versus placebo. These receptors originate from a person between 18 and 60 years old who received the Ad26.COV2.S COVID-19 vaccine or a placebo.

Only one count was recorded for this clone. CDR3 protein: CASSLVGGWGYTF. CDR3 coding DNA: TGTGCCAGCAGCTTGGTGGGGGGCTGGGGCTACACCTTC. The V gene is TRBV5-4, the J gene TRBJ1-2; possibly TRBD1 for D (6 bases). This CDR3 comprises 13 residues. Trimming removed 0 bases from V and 8 bases from J, with 11 bases in between. Germline-derived CDR1 and CDR2 are SGHNT and YYREEE (reference sequence).

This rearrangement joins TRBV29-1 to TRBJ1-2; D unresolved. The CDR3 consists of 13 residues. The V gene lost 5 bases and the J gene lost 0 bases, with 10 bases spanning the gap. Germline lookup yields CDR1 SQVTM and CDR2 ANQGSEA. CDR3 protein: CSVSGDTNYGYTF. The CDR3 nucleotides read TGCAGCGTTTCAGGAGATACTAACTATGGCTACACCTTC.

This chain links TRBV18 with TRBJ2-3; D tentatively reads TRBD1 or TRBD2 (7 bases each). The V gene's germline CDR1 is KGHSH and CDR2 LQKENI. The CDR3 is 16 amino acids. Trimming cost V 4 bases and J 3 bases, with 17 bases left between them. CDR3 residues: CASSQQQGRETDTQYF. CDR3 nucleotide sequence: TGTGCCAGCTCACAACAACAGGGGAGGGAAACAGATACGCAGTATTTT. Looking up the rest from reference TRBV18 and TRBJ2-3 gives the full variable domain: NAGVMQNPRHLVRRRGQEARLRCSPMKGHSHVYWYRQLPEEGLKFMVYLQKENIIDESGMPKERFSAEFPKEGPSILRIQQVVRGDSAAYFCASSQQQGRETDTQYFGPGTRLTVL.

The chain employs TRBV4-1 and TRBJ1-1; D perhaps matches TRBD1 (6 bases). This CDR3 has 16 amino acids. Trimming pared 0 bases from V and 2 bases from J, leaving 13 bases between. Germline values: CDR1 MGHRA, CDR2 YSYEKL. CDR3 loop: CASSQEGGTPNTEAFF. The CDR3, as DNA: TGCGCCAGCAGCCAAGAAGGCGGGACACCTAACACTGAAGCTTTCTTT.

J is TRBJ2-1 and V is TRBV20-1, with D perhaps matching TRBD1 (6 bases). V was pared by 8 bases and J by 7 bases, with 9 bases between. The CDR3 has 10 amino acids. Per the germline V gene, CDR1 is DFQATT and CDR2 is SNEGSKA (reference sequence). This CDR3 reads CSSRGNEQFF. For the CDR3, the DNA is TGCAGTAGCAGGGGTAATGAGCAGTTCTTC.

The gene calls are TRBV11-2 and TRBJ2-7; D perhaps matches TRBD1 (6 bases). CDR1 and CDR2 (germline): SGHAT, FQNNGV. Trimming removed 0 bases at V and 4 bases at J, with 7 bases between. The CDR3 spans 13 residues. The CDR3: CASSLEGGYEQYF. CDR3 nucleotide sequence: TGTGCCAGCAGCTTAGAAGGGGGATACGAGCAGTACTTC.

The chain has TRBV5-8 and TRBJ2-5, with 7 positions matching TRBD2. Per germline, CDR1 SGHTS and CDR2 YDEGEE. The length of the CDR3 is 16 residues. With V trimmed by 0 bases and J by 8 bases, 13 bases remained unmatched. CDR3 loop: CASSLAPGRRGITQYF. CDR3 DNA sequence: TGTGCCAGCAGCTTGGCCCCCGGGCGGCGGGGGATAACCCAGTACTTC.

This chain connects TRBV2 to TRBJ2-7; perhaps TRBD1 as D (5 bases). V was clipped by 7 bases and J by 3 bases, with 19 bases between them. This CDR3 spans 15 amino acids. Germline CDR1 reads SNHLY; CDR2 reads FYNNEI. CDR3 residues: CASTGARVVSYEQYF. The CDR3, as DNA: TGTGCCAGCACTGGGGCCAGGGTTGTGAGCTACGAGCAGTACTTC.

CDR3: CAWRRIGSYNSPLHF. CDR3 bases: TGTGCCTGGAGGCGGATTGGCTCCTATAATTCACCCCTCCACTTT. This chain connects TRBV30 to TRBJ1-6; D is unresolved. In germline, CDR1 is GTSNPN, CDR2 SVGIG (reference sequence). The CDR3 is 15 residues long. With 3 bases removed from V and 0 bases from J, the gap between germline ends came to 9 bases.

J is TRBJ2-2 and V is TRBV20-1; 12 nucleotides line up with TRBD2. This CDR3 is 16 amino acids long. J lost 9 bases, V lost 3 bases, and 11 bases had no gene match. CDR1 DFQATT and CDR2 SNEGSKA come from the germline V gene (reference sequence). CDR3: CSASRPSGGASRELFF. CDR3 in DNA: TGCAGTGCTAGTCGTCCTAGCGGGGGGGCTAGCCGGGAGCTGTTTTTT.

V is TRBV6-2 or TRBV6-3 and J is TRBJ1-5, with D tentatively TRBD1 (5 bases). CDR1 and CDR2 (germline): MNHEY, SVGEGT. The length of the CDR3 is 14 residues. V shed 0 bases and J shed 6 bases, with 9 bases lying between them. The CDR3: CASSYSPGLQPQHF. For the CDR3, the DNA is TGTGCCAGCAGTTACTCCCCAGGGCTTCAGCCCCAGCATTTT.

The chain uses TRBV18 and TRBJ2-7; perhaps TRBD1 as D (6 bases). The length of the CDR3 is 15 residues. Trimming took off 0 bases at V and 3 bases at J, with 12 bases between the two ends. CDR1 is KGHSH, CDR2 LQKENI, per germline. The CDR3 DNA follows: TGTGCCAGCTCACCACCCGGGACACCGAACTACGAGCAGTACTTC. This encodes CASSPPGTPNYEQYF.

CDR3 nucleotide sequence: TGTGCCACCAGTGCCAGCGGGGGTTCAAACACCGGGGAGCTGTTTTTT. Residues: CATSASGGSNTGELFF. V usage is TRBV24-1 and J usage is TRBJ2-2; 8 bases match TRBD2. J gave up 2 bases and V 5 bases, and 6 bases lay outside the gene matches. The CDR3 has 16 residues. Looked up from germline, CDR1 is KGHDR and CDR2 is SFDVKD.

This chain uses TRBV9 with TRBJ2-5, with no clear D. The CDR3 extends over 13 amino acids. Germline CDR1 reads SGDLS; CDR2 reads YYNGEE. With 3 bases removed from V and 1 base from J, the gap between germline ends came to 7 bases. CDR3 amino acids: CASSGAPQETQYF. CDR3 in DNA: TGTGCCAGCAGCGGAGCCCCCCAAGAGACCCAGTACTTC.

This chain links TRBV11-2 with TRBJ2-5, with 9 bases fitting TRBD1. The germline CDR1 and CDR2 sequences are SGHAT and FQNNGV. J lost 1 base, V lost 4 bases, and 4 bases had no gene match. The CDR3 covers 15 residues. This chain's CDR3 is CASSSGTGTQETQYF. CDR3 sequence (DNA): TGTGCCAGCAGCTCGGGGACAGGGACCCAAGAGACCCAGTACTTC.

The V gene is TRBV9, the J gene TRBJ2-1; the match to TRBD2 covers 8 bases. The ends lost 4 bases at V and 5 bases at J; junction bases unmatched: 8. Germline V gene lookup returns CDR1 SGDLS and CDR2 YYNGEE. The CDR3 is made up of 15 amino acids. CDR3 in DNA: TGTGCCAGCAGCTCCCGGGGGGGTCTAGACAATGAGCAGTTCTTC. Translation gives CASSSRGGLDNEQFF.

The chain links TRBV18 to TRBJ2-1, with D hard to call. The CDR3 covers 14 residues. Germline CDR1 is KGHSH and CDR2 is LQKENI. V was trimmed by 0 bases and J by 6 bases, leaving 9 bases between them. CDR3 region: CASSPPSAINEQFF. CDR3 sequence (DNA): TGTGCCAGCTCACCACCGTCGGCTATCAATGAGCAGTTCTTC.

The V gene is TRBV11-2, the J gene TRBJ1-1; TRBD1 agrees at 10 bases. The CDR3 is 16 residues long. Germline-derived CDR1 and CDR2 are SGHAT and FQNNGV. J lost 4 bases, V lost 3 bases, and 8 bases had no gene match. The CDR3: CASSFPAGTGATEAFF. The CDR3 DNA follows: TGTGCCAGCAGCTTCCCCGCCGGGACAGGGGCCACTGAAGCTTTCTTT.

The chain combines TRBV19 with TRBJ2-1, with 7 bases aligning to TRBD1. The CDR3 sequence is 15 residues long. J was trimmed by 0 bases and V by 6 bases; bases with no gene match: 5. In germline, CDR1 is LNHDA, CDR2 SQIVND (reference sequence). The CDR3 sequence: CASSVDRSSYNEQFF. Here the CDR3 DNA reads TGTGCCAGTAGCGTGGACAGGAGCTCCTACAATGAGCAGTTCTTC.

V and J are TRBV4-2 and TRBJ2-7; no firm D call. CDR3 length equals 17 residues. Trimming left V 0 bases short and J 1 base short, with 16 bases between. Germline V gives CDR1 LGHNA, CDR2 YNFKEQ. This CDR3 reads CASSQEVPGGLSYEQYF. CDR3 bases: TGTGCCAGCAGCCAAGAGGTCCCCGGCGGCCTATCCTACGAGCAGTACTTC.

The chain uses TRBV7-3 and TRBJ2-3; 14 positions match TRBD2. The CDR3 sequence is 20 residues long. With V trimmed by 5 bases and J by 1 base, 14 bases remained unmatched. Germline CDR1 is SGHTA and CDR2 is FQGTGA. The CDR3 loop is CASSLRTSGGIPLGTDTQYF. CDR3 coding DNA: TGTGCCAGCAGCCTCCGGACTAGCGGGGGGATTCCCCTAGGCACAGATACGCAGTATTTT.

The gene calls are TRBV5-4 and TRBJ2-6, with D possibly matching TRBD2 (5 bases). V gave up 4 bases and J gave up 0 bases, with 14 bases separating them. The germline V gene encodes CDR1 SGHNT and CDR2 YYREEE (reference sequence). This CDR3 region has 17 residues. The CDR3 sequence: CASSPGVGNSGANVLTF. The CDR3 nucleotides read TGTGCCAGCAGCCCCGGGGTCGGGAACTCTGGGGCCAACGTCCTGACTTTC.

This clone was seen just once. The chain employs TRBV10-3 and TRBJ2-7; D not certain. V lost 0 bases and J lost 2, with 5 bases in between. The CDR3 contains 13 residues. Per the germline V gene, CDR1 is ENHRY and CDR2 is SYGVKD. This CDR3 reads CAISESVAYEQYF. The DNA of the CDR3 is TGTGCCATCAGTGAGTCGGTGGCCTACGAGCAGTACTTC.

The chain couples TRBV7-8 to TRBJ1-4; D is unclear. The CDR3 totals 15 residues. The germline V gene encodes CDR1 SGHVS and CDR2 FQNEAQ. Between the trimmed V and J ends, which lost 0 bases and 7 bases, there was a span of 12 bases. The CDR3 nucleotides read TGTGCCAGCAGCTTAGCTCCCAGAGGATCTGAAAAACTGTTTTTT. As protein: CASSLAPRGSEKLFF.

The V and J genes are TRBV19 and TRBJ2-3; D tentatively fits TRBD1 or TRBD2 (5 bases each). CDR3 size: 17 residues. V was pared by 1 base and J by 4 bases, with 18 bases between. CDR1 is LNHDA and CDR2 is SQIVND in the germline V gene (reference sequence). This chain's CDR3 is CASSIVYGTLRADTQYF. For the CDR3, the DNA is TGTGCCAGTAGTATAGTGTACGGGACCCTCCGAGCAGATACGCAGTATTTT.